What follows is one T cell receptor (beta chain) and its context. Its matching antigen is unknown. Losses at the gene ends were 3 bases for V and 4 bases for J; bases not matched to a gene: 7. The CDR3 runs 17 residues. CDR1 and CDR2 from the germline V gene are MDHEN and SYDVKM. This PCR relied on a set of 60 Vbeta primers and 13 Jbeta primers. The data were produced by immunoSEQ multiplex PCR, yet TCRdb's version contains in-frame clones alone and is incomplete. The sample holds about 150,000 clones, about three quarters seen once. The data are from a study of cytomegalovirus exposure and HLA in healthy donors. Study conclusions and caveats: 150 to 200 TCR beta chains were listed as cytomegalovirus-associated. Reported results showed that the classifier diagnosed cytomegalovirus status with high specificity and sensitivity. The records held CMV serostatus as the only immune exposure information.

V usage is TRBV28 and J usage is TRBJ2-5; 14 nucleotides agree with TRBD2. Sequenced sample: PBMCs. This TCR was sampled from a male donor in good health and CMV-seronegative. CDR3 in amino acids: CASSLPKGLAGAETQYF. The CDR3 DNA reads TGTGCCAGCAGTTTGCCCAAGGGACTAGCGGGGGCAGAGACCCAGTACTTC. Combining the CDR3 with reference TRBV28 and TRBJ2-5 gives the whole variable domain DVKVTQSSRYLVKRTGEKVFLECVQDMDHENMFWYRQDPGLGLRLIYFSYDVKMKEKGDIPEGYSVSREKKERFSLILESASTNQTSMYLCASSLPKGLAGAETQYFGPGTRLLVL.